This T cell receptor beta chain is drawn from a study of beta chain features in type 1 diabetes. A word on this clone: Its antigen is currently unknown.

The CDR3 has 15 amino acids. Trimming cost V 4 bases and J 1 base; bases outside gene matches: 6. Germline V gives CDR1 SGHRS, CDR2 YFSETQ. Expressed TCRB transcripts got sequenced, as all isolated RNA was reverse transcribed. Measured with immunoSEQ multiplex PCR; TCRdb has only the in-frame clones, and not every one. The sample lists under 20,000 clones, 69% occurring once. Whole-study results and caveats: Researchers report that Type 1 diabetes patients had moderately but significantly shorter TCRB CDR3s across all four CD4+ subsets.

The specimen sequenced was Tregs from blood. This chain joins TRBV5-1 and TRBJ1-1; 8 positions match TRBD1. The source of this sequence is a man aged 25-45 years with type 1 diabetes. The CDR3 reads CASSQGALGNTEAFF. CDR3 sequence (DNA): TGCGCCAGCAGCCAGGGGGCCCTGGGGAACACTGAAGCTTTCTTT.